Sequencing of this T cell receptor (beta chain) was carried out in a study of regulatory T cells in long-lasting Graves disease. Germline values: CDR1 SGDLS, CDR2 YYNGEE. J lost 4 bases, V lost 3 bases, and 4 bases had no gene match. CDR3 length equals 14 residues. Time point reported: newly diagnosed GD, antithyroid drugs for less than 3 months. Construction of the TCR library relied on RNA isolated from PBMCs. Through Arm-PCR of CDR3 regions and iRepertoire HTBI primers, TCR beta libraries were built. In TCRdb, the multiplex PCR reads were re-called with MiXCR into one record per CDR3 protein. This sample carries about 520,000 distinct CDR3 sequences, approximately 12% of them seen once, and the ten largest clones take approximately 9.6%. The same data also went into a second study, on T cells in Graves' hyperthyroidism and ophthalmopathy.

The sample in question was peripheral blood mononuclear cells (PBMCs), obtained at new diagnosis, from a patient treated with antithyroid drugs. This rearrangement joins TRBV9 to TRBJ1-1, with 9 nucleotides matching TRBD1. The source of this sequence is a woman aged 30 to 39 with Graves disease. In nucleotides, the CDR3 is TGTGCCAGCAGCGAGGGGACAGGGCCCACTGAAGCTTTCTTT. This translates into CASSEGTGPTEAFF.